This T cell receptor (beta chain) was observed in a study of identical twins. This clonotype was picked up a small number of times. CDR3 size: 14 residues. Losses at the gene ends were 3 bases for V and 7 bases for J; bases not matched to a gene: 5. The germline V gene encodes CDR1 MDHEN and CDR2 SYDVKM. In TCRdb, the 5' RACE reads were re-called with MiXCR into one record per CDR3 protein. This table holds about 550,000 distinct CDR3 sequences, 20% to 25% found once. This same sample was also part of a study on yellow fever vaccine responses in identical twins. Per that study: Twins showed a vaccine T cell response that reportedly seemed partly convergent, partly personalized.

V gene TRBV28 combines with J gene TRBJ1-2; TRBD1 agrees at 10 bases. The source of this sequence is a young woman in good health. The sequenced sample consisted of CD4+ T cells sorted from blood. The CDR3 nucleotides read TGTGCCAGCAGTTTGGGACAGGGGATTGGTGGCTACACCTTC. Protein: CASSLGQGIGGYTF.